This T cell receptor beta chain was recorded in a study of a mutant IDH1 vaccine in newly diagnosed glioma. Whole-study context: Following radiotherapy alone, or alongside temozolomide cycles, vaccination was started after an interval of 4-6 weeks. Of treated patients, roughly 62% were men and approximately 40% women, averaging around 40 years.

V gave up 3 bases and J gave up 6 bases, with 3 bases separating them. Germline V CDR1 and CDR2: MNHEY, SMNVEV (reference sequence). The CDR3 contains 11 residues. Indicated time point: week 35, safety follow-up. Doses consisted of 300 ug of mutant IDH1 20-mer peptide each, paired with topical imiquimod. Assay: immunoSEQ multiplex PCR; the TCRdb copy retains only in-frame clones and omits some. The repertoire consists of roughly 60,000 clones, with roughly 68% occurring once and the leading ten covering 4.7%. With respect to this clone: What it binds is unknown.

The chain links TRBV27 to TRBJ2-1; D unresolved. Sample: PBMCs, taken from a glioma patient whose treatment included an IDH1 peptide vaccine. The clonotype comes from a man aged 45 to 65 with glioma. The CDR3 region is CASSLGNEQFF. CDR3 sequence (DNA): TGTGCCAGCAGTTTGGGCAATGAGCAGTTCTTC.